Reported below is one TCR beta chain. This clone occurred once. Its antigen is not yet known. There are no base qualities to consult, and no much larger clone falls within one base. This entry belongs to a study of blood T cell repertoires in COVID-19 (dated by TCRdb to between 2020 and 2021). Looking at the study overall: Collaborator samples came from the United States, Italy and Spain and covered acute and convalescent phases of COVID-19. Samples were obtained from the ongoing ImmuneRACE study (first 160 participants) and from some 1,300 subjects provided by 6 global collaborators. The repertoires were made available in a free public database intended to serve as a resource for research on the immune response to SARS-CoV-2. HLA class I and class II types, where available, came from metadata supplied by the sample provider rather than from assay-based typing. The dataset comprised deeply sampled blood TCRbeta repertoires from subjects exposed to, actively infected with, or recovered from COVID-19. The prospective study material was composed of cDNA or gDNA derived from T cells, B-cell-depleted T cells, or PBMCs. Sample metadata almost always included a de-identified subject ID, COVID-19 status, age in years and sex. The paper's findings and limits, for the study overall: The quantity of clinical and demographic metadata differed by source and by participant and was supplied without curation.

The immunoSEQ Assay, a bias-controlled multiplex PCR, was used to amplify TCRbeta CDR3 regions from genomic DNA. The authors' pipeline ran thus. Within the assay, amplification of reference gene primers was used to estimate how many nucleated cells each sample contained. To quantify the absolute abundance of each unique TCRbeta CDR3 rearrangement, sequence reads were collapsed and filtered. For each sample, productive Simpson clonality was calculated as the square root of Simpson's diversity index across productive rearrangements. Imported from immuneACCESS, the table was reduced by TCRdb to in-frame sequences with V and J called. These copies leave out some clones; in studies compared against another copy, an unresolved V gene accounts for under half, and the cause of the remainder is not known. The DNA gave D and trimming, while V, J and clone size come from that table. In this sample the table shows over 150,000 clones, more than 75% of which occur a single time. The ten largest clones add up to around 2.1% of the sample.

Another Seattle source contributed samples from volunteer blood donors who had recovered from COVID-19. Each collaborating institution followed its own protocols to collect whole blood in K2EDTA tubes. Collaborator samples were shipped for TCRbeta analysis as frozen whole blood, isolated PBMCs, or DNA extracted from either sample type. The CDR3, from cysteine to phenylalanine, totals 14 residues. CDR3 DNA is the only sequence kept; it has 42 bases, read in frame from the first base. From a lookup of the germline V gene, CDR1 and CDR2 are SGHRS and YFSETQ. Between the V and J ends, shortened by 7 bases and 2 bases respectively, the junction contains 15 bases.

This TCR derives from a man between 45 and 60 years old who had recovered from COVID-19. The chain couples TRBV5-1 to TRBJ1-2; tentative D gene TRBD1, with 5 bases matching. Sequencing was carried out using peripheral blood. The CDR3: CASADSWANYGYTF. The DNA sequence follows: TGCGCCAGCGCCGACAGTTGGGCCAACTATGGCTACACCTTC.